This record looks at one TCR beta chain sequence and its context. Antigen unknown. This record belongs to a study of lymphopenia after photon versus proton radiotherapy. Study findings and constraints: In patients who died, overall survival fell as post-nadir TCR diversity dropped more. Photon-treated patients lost naive T cells and TCR diversity; proton-treated stayed stable. Oligoclonal CD8+ Temra expansion after nadir drove photon patients' diversity drop.

Trimming shortened V by 3 bases and J by 5 bases, and 8 bases separated the two germline ends. CDR1 MRHNA and CDR2 SNTAGT come from the germline V gene. This CDR3 comprises 13 residues. The data were produced by immunoSEQ multiplex PCR, yet TCRdb's version contains in-frame clones alone and is incomplete. This table holds tens of thousands of clones, around 88% found once. The material was peripheral blood, obtained from a patient treated with photon-based radiotherapy. The V call is TRBV6-4, the J call TRBJ2-1, with a possible D match to TRBD1 (6 bases). The TCR comes from a middle-aged man with gastric cancer. CDR3 coding DNA: TGTGCCAGCAGTGAGACAGGTAACAATGAGCAGTTCTTC. As protein: CASSETGNNEQFF.